A single sample is the source of the 20 T cell receptor beta chains below, sequenced in a study of blood T cell repertoires in COVID-19. Clones were read by immunoSEQ multiplex PCR, and TCRdb kept only the in-frame ones, dropping some. In the table there are about 80,000 clones, roughly four fifths of which are singletons. Sequenced sample: peripheral blood. The receptors here all came from a human donor in a cohort sampled during active COVID-19.

The chain employs TRBV28 and TRBJ2-7; 8 bases match TRBD1. Germline V gene data show CDR1 as MDHEN and CDR2 as SYDVKM. V was pared by 9 bases and J by 2 bases, with 3 bases of the junction left unmatched. The CDR3 consists of 12 residues. The CDR3 sequence is CASGDRTYEQYF. The CDR3 DNA follows: TGTGCCAGTGGGGACAGGACCTACGAGCAGTACTTC.

The gene calls are TRBV28 and TRBJ2-7; D is unclear. The CDR3 runs 13 residues. V was cut by 4 bases and J by 0 bases, with 7 bases left in between. The V gene's germline CDR1 is MDHEN and CDR2 SYDVKM. The CDR3 DNA sequence: TGTGCCAGCAGTTCCTTTAGCTCCTACGAGCAGTACTTC. Protein sequence: CASSSFSSYEQYF.

V usage is TRBV28 and J usage is TRBJ1-3; 7 nucleotides line up with TRBD1. This CDR3 region has 16 residues. The junction had 7 bases not matched to a gene; V was cut back by 5 bases and J by 0 bases. In germline, CDR1 is MDHEN, CDR2 SYDVKM. In DNA, the CDR3 is TGTGCCAGCAGTATCCGGGACAGCAGCTCTGGAAACACCATATATTTT. Protein: CASSIRDSSSGNTIYF.

The chain couples TRBV10-3 to TRBJ2-2; D perhaps matches TRBD2 (5 bases). V was trimmed by 5 bases and J by 7 bases, leaving 17 bases between them. In germline, CDR1 is ENHRY, CDR2 SYGVKD. The CDR3 has 15 residues. The CDR3 DNA reads TGTGCCATCAGTCCTCGACGGGGATCTGACGGGGAGCTGTTTTTT. Translated, it gives CAISPRRGSDGELFF.

This clone appeared once. An end of the junction does not agree with germline; a read error may underlie this. The V gene is TRBV5-8, the J gene TRBJ1-3; 10 nucleotides agree with TRBD1. Germline CDR1 SGHTS, CDR2 YDEGEE. The CDR3 length is 11 residues. The CDR3 DNA reads TGTGCCAGCAGCCTCGGACAGGGGGATATTTTT. It yields the protein CASSLGQGDIF.

The rearrangement uses TRBV5-1 and TRBJ2-6, with TRBD2 matching over 10 bases. Germline CDR1 and CDR2: SGHRS and YFSETQ. Germline trimming cut 5 bases from V and 2 bases from J; bases unmatched to any gene: 7. The CDR3 loop spans 17 amino acids. The DNA of the CDR3 is TGCGCCAGCAGGCCTAGCGGGGGTTCCACTGGGGCCAACGTCCTGACTTTC. Amino acid sequence: CASRPSGGSTGANVLTF.

The J gene is TRBJ2-3, the V gene TRBV2; D unresolved. This CDR3 is 12 amino acids long. Looked up from germline, CDR1 is SNHLY and CDR2 is FYNNEI. V was pared by 6 bases and J by 0 bases, with 4 bases between. The CDR3 region has the DNA TGTGCCAGCAGCCAGAGCACAGATACGCAGTATTTT. This gives the protein CASSQSTDTQYF.

This clone showed up just once. CDR3 residues: CASSPTLSNQPQHF. CDR3 bases: TGTGCCAGCAGTCCGACACTTAGCAATCAGCCCCAGCATTTT. The chain combines TRBV2 with TRBJ1-5; the D is unclear. CDR3 length: 14 amino acids. Trimming removed 5 bases from V and 0 bases from J, with 8 bases in between. CDR1 is SNHLY, CDR2 FYNNEI, per germline.

The CDR3 sequence: CASSLATAGLNEQFF. CDR3 DNA sequence: TGTGCCAGCAGCTTAGCCACAGCAGGGTTGAATGAGCAGTTCTTC. The chain combines TRBV7-2 with TRBJ2-1, with D perhaps TRBD1 (5 bases). The CDR3 covers 15 residues. Deletions cut 0 bases from V and 7 bases from J, with 13 bases between. Germline values: CDR1 SGHTA, CDR2 FQGNSA.

The V call is TRBV9, the J call TRBJ1-1; unclear D gene. From germline, CDR1 is SGDLS and CDR2 YYNGEE. Trimming removed 0 bases at V and 4 bases at J, with 10 bases between. The CDR3 runs 14 residues. CDR3 in amino acids: CASSVAVSATEAFF. CDR3 DNA sequence: TGTGCCAGCAGCGTAGCGGTAAGTGCCACTGAAGCTTTCTTT.

V usage is TRBV5-1 and J usage is TRBJ1-4; D call uncertain. The V and J ends lost 4 bases and 6 bases respectively, with 16 bases between them. The CDR3 totals 15 residues. The V gene's germline CDR1 is SGHRS and CDR2 YFSETQ. This CDR3 is CASSPSQLSHEKLFF. In DNA form, the CDR3 reads TGCGCCAGCAGCCCATCGCAACTATCCCATGAAAAACTGTTTTTT.

In this sample, this clone turned up once. The chain combines TRBV6-5 with TRBJ2-7, with D perhaps matching TRBD1 (5 bases). From germline, CDR1 is MNHEY and CDR2 SVGAGI. This CDR3 spans 11 amino acids. V shed 10 bases and J shed 2 bases, with 9 bases lying between them. CDR3 in DNA: TGTGCCACCCGGACAACCTACGAGCAGTACTTC. Its translation is CATRTTYEQYF.

This chain links TRBV3-1 (or the pseudogene TRBV3-2) with TRBJ2-7; the D gene is possibly TRBD1 (6 bases). CDR1 is LGHDT, CDR2 YNNKEL, per germline (reference sequence). This CDR3 has 13 amino acids. Trimming took off 2 bases at V and 5 bases at J, with 10 bases between the two ends. In DNA, the CDR3 is TGTGCCAGCAGCCAACCCGCAGGGGACGAGCAGTACTTC. Translation: CASSQPAGDEQYF.

The chain couples TRBV25-1 to TRBJ2-7; 8 bases map to TRBD1. The CDR3 spans 16 residues. Trimming at V came to 3 bases and at J to 3 bases, leaving 10 bases not matched to a gene. Germline CDR1 is MGHDK and CDR2 is SYGVNS. CDR3 loop: CASSDSLTGAVYEQYF. CDR3 DNA: TGTGCCAGCAGTGATTCTCTGACAGGGGCCGTCTACGAGCAGTACTTC.

The chain uses TRBV28 and TRBJ2-7, with 8 bases that match TRBD1. The CDR3 is 14 residues long. Per the germline V gene, CDR1 is MDHEN and CDR2 is SYDVKM. With 4 bases clipped from V and 3 bases from J, the junction kept 5 bases outside the gene matches. CDR3 loop: CASSYPGTGYEQYF. The CDR3 coding sequence is TGTGCCAGCAGTTATCCCGGGACAGGCTACGAGCAGTACTTC.

The rearrangement joins TRBV19 to TRBJ2-6; D unclear. The CDR3 is 14 residues long. The germline CDR1 and CDR2 sequences are LNHDA and SQIVND (reference sequence). V was pared by 10 bases and J by 2 bases, with 12 bases between. This CDR3 is CANRLIAGANVLTF. The CDR3 DNA is TGTGCCAATAGGCTAATCGCTGGGGCCAACGTCCTGACTTTC.

The chain carries TRBV7-3 and TRBJ2-1; D not certain. In germline, CDR1 is SGHTA, CDR2 FQGTGA. This CDR3 is built from 16 residues. V gave up 2 bases and J gave up 0 bases, with 11 bases separating them. CDR3 sequence reads: CASSLAAASSYNEQFF. DNA for the CDR3: TGTGCCAGCAGCTTAGCGGCTGCGAGCTCCTACAATGAGCAGTTCTTC.

The J gene is TRBJ2-1, the V gene TRBV21-1; TRBD1, the D gene given by the table, was not confirmed from the DNA. TRBV21-1 is described as a pseudogene. The CDR3 contains 15 residues. Written as DNA, the CDR3 is TGTGCCAGCAGCAAAAAGGACAGGGGGATGGATGAGCAGTTCTTC. It translates to CASSKKDRGMDEQFF.

The sample holds many counts of this clone. The chain recombines TRBV28 with TRBJ2-5; 10 nucleotides match TRBD2. The CDR3 has 17 residues. Per germline, CDR1 MDHEN and CDR2 SYDVKM. V lost 3 bases and J lost 1; bases outside the gene matches: 8. CDR3 sequence (DNA): TGTGCCAGCAGTTTGTGGACTAGCGGAACTTCCCAAGAGACCCAGTACTTC. It is translated as CASSLWTSGTSQETQYF.

This clone was seen a few times. This chain connects TRBV27 to TRBJ2-7; D gene unclear. With 10 bases removed from V and 3 bases from J, the gap between germline ends came to 16 bases. Germline V gives CDR1 MNHEY, CDR2 SMNVEV (reference sequence). The CDR3 is made up of 13 amino acids. CDR3 residues: CATTNRDNYEQYF. The CDR3 coding sequence is TGTGCCACTACGAACCGTGACAACTACGAGCAGTACTTC.